Following are 9 T cell receptor beta chains from one sample sequenced in a study of T cell responses to AZD1222 COVID-19 vaccine. This table comes from immunoSEQ multiplex PCR, and its TCRdb copy is limited to in-frame clones, with some not included. This table has about 150,000 clones, approximately 86% appearing once. The sample in question was peripheral blood, obtained after recovery from COVID-19. The receptors derive from an adult who had recovered from COVID-19.

This chain connects TRBV10-2 to TRBJ2-3, with 10 bases identical to TRBD2. The CDR3 runs 16 residues. V lost 6 bases, J lost 3 bases, and 9 bases stayed unmatched. CDR1 is WSHSY and CDR2 is SAAADI in the germline V gene. The chain's CDR3 is CASSGIAGGRTDTQYF. In DNA form, the CDR3 reads TGCGCCAGCAGCGGGATAGCGGGAGGTAGGACAGATACGCAGTATTTT.

The rearrangement joins TRBV18 to TRBJ2-7; D remains unclear. Looked up from germline, CDR1 is KGHSH and CDR2 is LQKENI. V dropped 3 bases and J dropped 4 bases, with 22 bases sitting between them. This CDR3 has 17 amino acids. The CDR3 reads CASSPTYPGSLVYEQYF. The CDR3 nucleotides read TGTGCCAGCTCACCCACCTACCCCGGGTCGTTAGTGTACGAGCAGTACTTC. Filled out from reference TRBV18 and TRBJ2-7, the complete variable domain reads NAGVMQNPRHLVRRRGQEARLRCSPMKGHSHVYWYRQLPEEGLKFMVYLQKENIIDESGMPKERFSAEFPKEGPSILRIQQVVRGDSAAYFCASSPTYPGSLVYEQYFGPGTRLTVT.

The chain links TRBV7-9 to TRBJ2-7; D uncertain. V was shortened by 3 bases and J by 0 bases, with 12 bases between the two germline ends. The CDR3 sequence is 15 residues long. Germline values: CDR1 SEHNR, CDR2 FQNEAQ (reference sequence). CDR3 bases: TGTGCCAGCAGCTTCATGGACGGCTTCTCCTACGAGCAGTACTTC. Protein: CASSFMDGFSYEQYF.

The chain recombines TRBV3-1 (or the pseudogene TRBV3-2) with TRBJ1-5, with D unresolved. Trimming removed 3 bases at V and 4 bases at J, with 16 bases between. The CDR3 has 16 amino acids. Germline CDR1 reads LGHDT; CDR2 reads YNNKEL (reference sequence). Here the CDR3 reads CASSQSHGSFNQPQHF. DNA of the CDR3: TGTGCCAGCAGCCAGAGTCACGGATCTTTTAATCAGCCCCAGCATTTT.

This chain links TRBV6-1 with TRBJ1-2, with 8 bases fitting TRBD1. Germline V gene data show CDR1 as MNHNS and CDR2 as SASEGT. The V and J ends lost 1 base and 0 bases, in that order; junction bases with no gene match: 1. There are 15 residues in the CDR3. The CDR3 nucleotides are TGTGCCAGCAGTGAAGGACAGGGGACTAACTATGGCTACACCTTC. Translating it yields CASSEGQGTNYGYTF.

This clone has just one count. The rearrangement uses TRBV7-3 and TRBJ1-1; no clear D gene. CDR3 length: 14 residues. Deletions cut 1 base from V and 2 bases from J, with 8 bases between. Germline CDR1 and CDR2: SGHTA and FQGTGA. CDR3 in amino acids: CASSLNTANTEAFF. The CDR3 DNA sequence: TGTGCCAGCAGCTTAAACACAGCCAACACTGAAGCTTTCTTT.

The V call is TRBV28, the J call TRBJ1-4; D unresolved. V lost 4 bases to trimming and J lost 0 bases, with 12 bases between them. Germline V gene data show CDR1 as MDHEN and CDR2 as SYDVKM. CDR3 length: 16 amino acids. CDR3 region: CASSSDQVATNEKLFF. The CDR3 region has the DNA TGTGCCAGCAGTTCAGACCAGGTAGCAACTAATGAAAAACTGTTTTTT.

The chain links TRBV21-1 to TRBJ1-3. TRBV21-1 represents a pseudogene. This CDR3 contains 12 residues. CDR3: CASHTSGNTIYF. In nucleotides, the CDR3 is TGTGCCAGTCATACCTCTGGAAACACCATATATTTT.

This rearrangement joins TRBV5-6 to TRBJ1-5; possible D gene TRBD1, 6 bases. The V end was cut by 4 bases, the J end by 0 bases, with 14 bases between. Germline V lookup: CDR1 SGHDT, CDR2 YYEEEE. The CDR3 length is 16 residues. This CDR3 is CASSADQGNSNQPQHF. DNA of the CDR3: TGTGCCAGCAGCGCCGATCAGGGGAATAGCAATCAGCCCCAGCATTTT.